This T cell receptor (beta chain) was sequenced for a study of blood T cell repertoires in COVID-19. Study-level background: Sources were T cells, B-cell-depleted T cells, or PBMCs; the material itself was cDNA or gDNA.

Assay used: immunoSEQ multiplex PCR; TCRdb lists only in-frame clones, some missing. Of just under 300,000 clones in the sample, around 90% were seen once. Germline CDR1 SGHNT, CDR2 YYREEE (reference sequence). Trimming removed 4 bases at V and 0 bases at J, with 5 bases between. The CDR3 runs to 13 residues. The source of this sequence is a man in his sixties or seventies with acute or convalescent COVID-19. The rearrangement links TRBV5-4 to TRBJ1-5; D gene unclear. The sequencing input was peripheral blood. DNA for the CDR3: TGTGCCAGCAGCCGGGATAGCAATCAGCCCCAGCATTTT. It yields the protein CASSRDSNQPQHF.